The text below deals with one T cell receptor beta chain. Its antigen is unidentified. This beta chain is an off-target read within a library intended for alpha chains, so its frequency means little. V shed 4 bases and J shed 3 bases, with 14 bases lying between them. CDR1 is SGHRS and CDR2 is YFSETQ in the germline V gene. The CDR3 is 15 residues long. MiXCR was run by TCRdb on the 5' RACE reads, yielding one entry per CDR3 protein. Among about 10,000 distinct CDR3 sequences listed, about 54% were seen once. This specimen belongs to a study of spatial heterogeneity in lung cancer. Across the whole study: Matched bulk RNA-seq yielded a T cell transcriptional module score. Counts of TCR transcripts in tumor regions correlated strongly with that score. Whole-study findings and limits: Tumor mutation count correlated with how many alpha and beta TCRs expanded intratumorally.

As to time point: sample taken at primary tumor resection. Tumor, nontumor lung or frozen PBMC supplied whole RNA that was sequenced unsorted. This specimen was lung tumor tissue, taken at surgery. The sequence was obtained from a female donor with early-stage non-small cell lung cancer. The gene calls are TRBV5-1 and TRBJ1-5, with D perhaps TRBD1 (6 bases). CDR3 loop: CASSLGADDNQPQHF. The CDR3 DNA follows: TGCGCCAGCAGCCTGGGGGCAGATGACAATCAGCCCCAGCATTTT.